This is a list of T cell receptor beta chains from one sample in a study of a mutant IDH1 vaccine in newly diagnosed glioma. The repertoire was sequenced with immunoSEQ multiplex PCR; TCRdb's copy has only in-frame clones and lacks some. The repertoire has approximately 92,000 clones, about four fifths of them found once; the top ten carry roughly 6.8%. This specimen was PBMCs, taken from a glioma patient treated with radiotherapy, temozolomide or both. These receptors were collected from a woman between 50 and 59 years old with glioma. Each CDR3 is given with its conserved first and last residue.

V	J	CDR3
TRBV29-1	TRBJ2-5	CSVEDPRAGWETQYF
TRBV19	TRBJ2-2	CASSIGNRGGLRELFF
TRBV4-1	TRBJ2-7	CASTPGNRDAYEQYF
TRBV9	TRBJ2-7	CASSVARNNYEQYF
TRBV12-5	TRBJ2-2	CVTRDRYTGELFF
TRBV7-9	TRBJ2-2	CASSLPTRRWTGELFF
TRBV5-6	TRBJ1-1	CASSAQALNTEAFF
TRBV28	TRBJ1-6	CASSTITYNSPLHF
TRBV6-5	TRBJ2-7	CASGPPGRSSYEQYF
TRBV5-6	TRBJ2-1	CASSLTSGGYEQFF
TRBV5-4	TRBJ2-5	CASSSPVAGGPETQYF
TRBV27	TRBJ2-1	CASSLAGGSYNEQFF
TRBV5-6	TRBJ2-1	CASSLGTGGPRRFF
TRBV5-4	TRBJ1-2	CASTMGGTGVYGYTF
TRBV5-1	TRBJ2-3	CASSLSGPNRGTQYF
TRBV18	TRBJ2-3	CASSPGQGAKDTQYF
TRBV7-9	TRBJ1-4	CASSLGDRATNEKLFF
TRBV6-1	TRBJ1-1	CASSDFWTGGDTEAFF
TRBV29-1	TRBJ2-3	CSVNSAGGTDTQYF
TRBV4-1	TRBJ1-2	CASSQDGGDYGYTF
TRBV9	TRBJ2-1	CASSPNEQFF
TRBV30	TRBJ2-5	CAWSISGGIETQYF
TRBV11-2	TRBJ1-4	CASSSSGAGGGEKLFF
TRBV11-2	TRBJ2-2	CASRPAESGGVGELFF
TRBV6-5	TRBJ2-7	CASSYDRVSYEQYF
TRBV5-1	TRBJ2-5	CASSPTGQIQETQYF
TRBV6-5	TRBJ2-7	CASSVQGSGLEQYF
TRBV27	TRBJ1-1	CASRGTEAFF
TRBV19	TRBJ1-2	CASSTGVLGYGYTF
TRBV6-5	TRBJ1-2	CASRDRTSIGYTF
TRBV15	TRBJ1-4	CATSRDQPTNEKLFF
TRBV9	TRBJ1-2	CASSRSGGGTSTNYGYTF
TRBV9	TRBJ1-4	CASSASGGGEKLFF
TRBV7-9	TRBJ1-4	CASSPGQGVATNEKLFF
TRBV30	TRBJ1-3	CAWSVEGTAPGNTIYF
TRBV5-6	TRBJ2-2	CASSLTSGGFGELFF
TRBV27	TRBJ1-2	CASRETGGARGYTF
TRBV6-1	TRBJ1-2	CASLRWNDGYTF